A single sample gave rise to the 5 T cell receptor beta chains below, sequenced in a study of blood T cell repertoires in COVID-19. Sequenced by immunoSEQ multiplex PCR; TCRdb stores in-frame clones only, minus some. Found here are under 80,000 clones, about 85% of them singletons; the top ten hold under 6%. The specimen sequenced was peripheral blood. The receptors shown here come from a man in his 70s with acute or convalescent COVID-19.

This CDR3 reads CASNRDRSGNTIYF. The CDR3 DNA follows: TGTGCCAGCAATCGGGATCGCTCTGGAAACACCATATATTTT. The V and J genes are TRBV6-5 and TRBJ1-3; D uncertain. In germline, CDR1 is MNHEY, CDR2 SVGAGI. The CDR3 extends over 14 amino acids. V dropped 7 bases and J dropped 0 bases, with 10 bases sitting between them.

The gene calls are TRBV5-4 and TRBJ2-2; weak D call: TRBD1 (6 bases). With 4 bases removed from V and 3 bases from J, the gap between germline ends came to 10 bases. Germline CDR1 SGHNT, CDR2 YYREEE (reference sequence). The CDR3 is 14 residues long. The CDR3 DNA sequence: TGTGCCAGCAGCCCCCCAGGGGACACCGGGGAGCTGTTTTTT. It yields the protein CASSPPGDTGELFF.

This chain uses TRBV4-2 with TRBJ2-5, with 9 bases lining up with TRBD2. The CDR3 spans 17 residues. Germline V lookup: CDR1 LGHNA, CDR2 YNFKEQ. The junction had 14 bases not matched to a gene; V was cut back by 5 bases and J by 4 bases. The CDR3 nucleotides read TGTGCCAGCAGCGCCCTGGGCGGGGGGGCCTCGGGAGAGACCCAGTACTTC. Translating gives CASSALGGGASGETQYF.

This sequence joins TRBV19 and TRBJ2-1; the match to TRBD2 covers 8 bases. Per germline, CDR1 LNHDA and CDR2 SQIVND (reference sequence). The CDR3 is 16 amino acids. V was clipped by 1 base and J by 0 bases; unmatched bases: 2. CDR3 in amino acids: CASSIGLASSYNEQFF. CDR3 in DNA: TGTGCCAGTAGTATAGGACTAGCGAGCTCCTACAATGAGCAGTTCTTC.

The chain is built from TRBV20-1 and TRBJ1-2; D not certain. This CDR3 is 15 amino acids long. Trimming pared 3 bases from V and 0 bases from J, leaving 14 bases between. Germline V gene lookup returns CDR1 DFQATT and CDR2 SNEGSKA (reference sequence). The CDR3 DNA reads TGCAGTGCTAGTCCCTCCCTGCTAGCTAACTATGGCTACACCTTC. Its translation: CSASPSLLANYGYTF.